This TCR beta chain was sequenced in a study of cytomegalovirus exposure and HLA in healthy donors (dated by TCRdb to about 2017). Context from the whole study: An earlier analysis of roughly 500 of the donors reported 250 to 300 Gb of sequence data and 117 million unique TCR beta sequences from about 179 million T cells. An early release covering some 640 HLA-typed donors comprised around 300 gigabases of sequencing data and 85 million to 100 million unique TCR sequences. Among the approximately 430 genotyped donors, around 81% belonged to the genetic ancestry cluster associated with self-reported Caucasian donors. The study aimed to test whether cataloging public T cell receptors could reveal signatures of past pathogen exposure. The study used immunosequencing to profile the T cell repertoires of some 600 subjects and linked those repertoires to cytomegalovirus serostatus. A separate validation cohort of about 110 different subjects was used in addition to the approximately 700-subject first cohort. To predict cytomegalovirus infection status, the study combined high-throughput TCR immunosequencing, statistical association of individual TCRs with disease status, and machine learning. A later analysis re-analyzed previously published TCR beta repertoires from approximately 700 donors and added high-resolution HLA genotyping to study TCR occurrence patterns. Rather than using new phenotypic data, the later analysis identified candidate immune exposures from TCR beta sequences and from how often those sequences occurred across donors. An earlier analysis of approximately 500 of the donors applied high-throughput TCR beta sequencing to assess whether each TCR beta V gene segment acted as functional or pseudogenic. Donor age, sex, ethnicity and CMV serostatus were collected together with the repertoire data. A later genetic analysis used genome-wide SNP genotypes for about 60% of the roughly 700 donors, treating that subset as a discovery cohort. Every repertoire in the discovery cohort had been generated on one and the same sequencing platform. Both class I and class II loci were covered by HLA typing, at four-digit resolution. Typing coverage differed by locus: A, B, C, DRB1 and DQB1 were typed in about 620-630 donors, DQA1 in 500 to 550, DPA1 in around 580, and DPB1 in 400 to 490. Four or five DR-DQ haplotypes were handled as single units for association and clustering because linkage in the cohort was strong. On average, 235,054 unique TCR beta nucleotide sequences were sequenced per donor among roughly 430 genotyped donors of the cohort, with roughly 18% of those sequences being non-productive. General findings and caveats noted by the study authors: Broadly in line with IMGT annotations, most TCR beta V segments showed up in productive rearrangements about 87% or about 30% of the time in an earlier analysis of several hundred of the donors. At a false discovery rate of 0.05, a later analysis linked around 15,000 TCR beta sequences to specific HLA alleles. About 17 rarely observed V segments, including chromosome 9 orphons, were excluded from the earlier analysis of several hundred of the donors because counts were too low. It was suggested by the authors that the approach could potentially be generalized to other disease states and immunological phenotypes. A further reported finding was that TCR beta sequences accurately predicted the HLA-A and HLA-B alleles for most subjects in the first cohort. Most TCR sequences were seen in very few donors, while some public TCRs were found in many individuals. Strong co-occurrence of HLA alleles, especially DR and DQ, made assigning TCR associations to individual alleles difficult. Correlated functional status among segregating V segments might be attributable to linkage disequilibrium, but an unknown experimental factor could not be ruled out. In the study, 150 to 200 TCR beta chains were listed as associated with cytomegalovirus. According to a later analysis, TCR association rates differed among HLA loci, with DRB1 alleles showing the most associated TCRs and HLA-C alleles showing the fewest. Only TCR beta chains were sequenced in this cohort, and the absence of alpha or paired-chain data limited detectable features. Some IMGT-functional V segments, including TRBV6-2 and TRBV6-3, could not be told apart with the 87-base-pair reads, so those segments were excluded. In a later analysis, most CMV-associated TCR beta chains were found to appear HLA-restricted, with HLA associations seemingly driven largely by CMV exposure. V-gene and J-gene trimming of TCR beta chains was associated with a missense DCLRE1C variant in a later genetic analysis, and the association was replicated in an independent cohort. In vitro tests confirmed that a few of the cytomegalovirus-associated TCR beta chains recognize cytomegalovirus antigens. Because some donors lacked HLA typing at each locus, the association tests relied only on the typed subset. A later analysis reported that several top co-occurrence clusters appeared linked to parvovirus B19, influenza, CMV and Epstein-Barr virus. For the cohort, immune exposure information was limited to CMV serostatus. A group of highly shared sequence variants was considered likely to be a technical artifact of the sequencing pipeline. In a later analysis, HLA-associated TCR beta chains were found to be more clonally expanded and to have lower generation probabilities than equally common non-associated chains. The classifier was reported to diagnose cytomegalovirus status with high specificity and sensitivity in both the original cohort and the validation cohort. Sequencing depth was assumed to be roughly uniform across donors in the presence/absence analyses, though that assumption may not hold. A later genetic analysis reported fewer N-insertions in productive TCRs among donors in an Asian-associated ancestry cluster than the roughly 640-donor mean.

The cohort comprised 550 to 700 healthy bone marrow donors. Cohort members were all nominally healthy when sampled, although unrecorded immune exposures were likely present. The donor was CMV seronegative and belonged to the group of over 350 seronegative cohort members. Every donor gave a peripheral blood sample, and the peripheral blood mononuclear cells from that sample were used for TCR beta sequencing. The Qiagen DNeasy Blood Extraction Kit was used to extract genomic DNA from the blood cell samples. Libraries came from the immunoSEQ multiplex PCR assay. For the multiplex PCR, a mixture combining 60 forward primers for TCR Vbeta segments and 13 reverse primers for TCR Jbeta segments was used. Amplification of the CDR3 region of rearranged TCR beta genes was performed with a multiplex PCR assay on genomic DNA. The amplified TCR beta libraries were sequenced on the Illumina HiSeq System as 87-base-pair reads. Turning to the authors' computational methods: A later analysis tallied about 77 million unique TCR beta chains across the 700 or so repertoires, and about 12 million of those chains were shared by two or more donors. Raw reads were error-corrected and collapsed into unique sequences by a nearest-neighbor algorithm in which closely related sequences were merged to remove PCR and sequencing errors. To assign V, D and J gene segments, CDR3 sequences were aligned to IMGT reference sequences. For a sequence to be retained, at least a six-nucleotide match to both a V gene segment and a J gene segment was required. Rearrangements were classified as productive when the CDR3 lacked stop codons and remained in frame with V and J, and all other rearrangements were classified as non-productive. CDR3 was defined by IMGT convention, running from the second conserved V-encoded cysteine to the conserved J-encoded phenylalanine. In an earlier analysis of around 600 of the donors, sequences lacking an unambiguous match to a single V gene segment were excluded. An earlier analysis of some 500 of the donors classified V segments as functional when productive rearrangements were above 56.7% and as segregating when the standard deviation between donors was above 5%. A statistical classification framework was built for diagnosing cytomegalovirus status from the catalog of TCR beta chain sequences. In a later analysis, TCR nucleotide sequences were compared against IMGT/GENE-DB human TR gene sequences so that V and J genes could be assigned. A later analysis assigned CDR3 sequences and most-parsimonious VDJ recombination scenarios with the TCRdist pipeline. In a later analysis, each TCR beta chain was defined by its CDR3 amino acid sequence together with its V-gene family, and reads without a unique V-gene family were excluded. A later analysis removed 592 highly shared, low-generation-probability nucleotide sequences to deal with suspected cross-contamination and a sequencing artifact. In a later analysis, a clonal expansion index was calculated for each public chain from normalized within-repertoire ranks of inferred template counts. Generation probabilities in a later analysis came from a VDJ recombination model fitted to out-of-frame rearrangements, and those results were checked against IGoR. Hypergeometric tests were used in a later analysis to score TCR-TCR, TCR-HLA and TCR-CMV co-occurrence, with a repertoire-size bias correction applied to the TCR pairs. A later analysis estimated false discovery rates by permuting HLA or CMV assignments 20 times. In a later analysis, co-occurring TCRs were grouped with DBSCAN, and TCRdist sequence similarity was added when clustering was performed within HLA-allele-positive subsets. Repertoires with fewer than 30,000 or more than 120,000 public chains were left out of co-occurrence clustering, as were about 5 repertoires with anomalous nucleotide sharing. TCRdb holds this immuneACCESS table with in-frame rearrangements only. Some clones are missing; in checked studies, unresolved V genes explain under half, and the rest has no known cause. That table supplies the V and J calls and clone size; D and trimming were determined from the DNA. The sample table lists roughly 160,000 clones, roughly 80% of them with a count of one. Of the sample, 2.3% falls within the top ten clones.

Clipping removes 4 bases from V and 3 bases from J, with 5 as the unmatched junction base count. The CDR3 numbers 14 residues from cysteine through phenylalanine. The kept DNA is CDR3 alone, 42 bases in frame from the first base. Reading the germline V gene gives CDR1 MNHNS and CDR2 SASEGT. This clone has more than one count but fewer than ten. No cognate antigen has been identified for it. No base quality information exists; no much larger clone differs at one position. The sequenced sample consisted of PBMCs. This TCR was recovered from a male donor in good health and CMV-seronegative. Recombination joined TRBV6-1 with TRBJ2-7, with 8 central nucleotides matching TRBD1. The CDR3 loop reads CASSGGQANYEQYF. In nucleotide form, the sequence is TGTGCCAGCAGTGGGGGACAGGCCAACTACGAGCAGTACTTC.